One sample yielded the 24 T cell receptor beta chains listed below, sequenced in a study of monozygotic twins with inflammatory bowel disease. TCRdb reprocessed the 5' RACE reads and stores each CDR3 protein as one record, lacking DNA. In all, the sample yields 400,000 to 500,000 distinct CDR3 sequences. Sequences were obtained from blood. Receptors were obtained from a human donor with ulcerative colitis or Crohn's disease, or a healthy co-twin of an affected twin (not recorded which).

The gene calls are TRBV4-1 and TRBJ2-1; TCRdb names TRBD2, which stays unverified in the absence of DNA. CDR1 MGHRA and CDR2 YSYEKL come from the germline V gene. The CDR3 runs 18 residues. This CDR3 reads CASSSPKGLEGRYNEQFF.

The genes are TRBV12-3 or TRBV12-4 and TRBJ1-1. CDR3 length: 11 amino acids. The CDR3 loop reads CASRRGVEAFF.

The rearrangement links TRBV6-4 to TRBJ2-7; TCRdb indicates TRBD2, and absent DNA this call remains unverified. The CDR3 runs to 13 residues. Germline V gene lookup returns CDR1 MRHNA and CDR2 SNTAGT. The CDR3 region is CASSLNGGGEQYF.

The chain employs TRBV18 and TRBJ1-4. Germline CDR1 is KGHSH and CDR2 is LQKENI. CDR3 length: 18 residues. CDR3 region: CASSPPTLQTATNEKLFF.

This chain connects TRBV10-3 to TRBJ2-1. The CDR3 totals 13 residues. Germline V gene lookup returns CDR1 ENHRY and CDR2 SYGVKD. The CDR3 reads CAISERVSNEQFF.

This chain links TRBV7-2 with TRBJ2-1. The CDR3 consists of 14 residues. Germline loops: CDR1 SGHTA, CDR2 FQGNSA. The CDR3 protein is CASSLAPPYNEQFF.

The V call is TRBV5-1, the J call TRBJ1-1. This CDR3 is 13 amino acids long. The germline V gene has CDR1 SGHRS and CDR2 YFSETQ. CDR3 region: CASSLGQKIEAFF.

The chain employs TRBV5-6 and TRBJ2-5; the D call of TRBD1 rests on TCRdb alone, since no DNA is present to check it. The CDR3 runs to 17 residues. CDR1 and CDR2 (germline): SGHDT, YYEEEE. CDR3 in amino acids: CASSPGLGQGSGKTQYF.

The chain carries TRBV4-1 and TRBJ2-2. Looked up from germline, CDR1 is MGHRA and CDR2 is YSYEKL. This CDR3 spans 15 amino acids. CDR3 in amino acids: CASSQERGRRGELFF.

The chain links TRBV5-1 to TRBJ2-4; TCRdb outputs TRBD1, but without DNA this stays unchecked. The V gene's germline CDR1 is SGHRS and CDR2 YFSETQ. This CDR3 region has 16 residues. The CDR3 region is CASSLDGTTFKNIQYF. The entire variable domain, with the rest obtained from reference TRBV5-1 and TRBJ2-4, is as follows: KAGVTQTPRYLIKTRGQQVTLSCSPISGHRSVSWYQQTPGQGLQFLFEYFSETQRNKGNFPGRFSGRQFSNSRSEMNVSTLELGDSALYLCASSLDGTTFKNIQYFGAGTRLSVL.

V and J are TRBV25-1 and TRBJ1-4; TCRdb's D call, TRBD1, is unchecked because there is no DNA. The germline CDR1 and CDR2 sequences are MGHDK and SYGVNS. CDR3 length: 15 amino acids. The CDR3 reads CASSELDRVNEKLFF.

The V gene is TRBV6-1, the J gene TRBJ1-1. The germline V gene encodes CDR1 MNHNS and CDR2 SASEGT. This CDR3 is built from 17 residues. The CDR3 loop is CASSLPPNAGLNTEAFF.

This rearrangement joins TRBV5-4 to TRBJ2-2. Per the germline V gene, CDR1 is SGHNT and CDR2 is YYREEE (reference sequence). The CDR3 runs to 13 residues. The CDR3 here is CASSAEPSGELFF.

The V gene is TRBV6-5, the J gene TRBJ2-2; TCRdb names TRBD1, which stays unverified in the absence of DNA. Germline V gene lookup returns CDR1 MNHEY and CDR2 SVGAGI. The CDR3 covers 18 residues. CDR3 amino acids: CASSYFPPGQGWTGELFF.

The chain joins TRBV13 to TRBJ2-1. Per germline, CDR1 PRHDT and CDR2 FYEKMQ (reference sequence). The CDR3 spans 16 residues. This chain's CDR3 is CASSFLDLSRVHEQFF.

The chain combines TRBV7-6 with TRBJ2-7; checking the TCRdb D call of TRBD2 is not possible without DNA. This CDR3 is built from 19 residues. Per the germline V gene, CDR1 is SGHVS and CDR2 is FNYEAQ. CDR3 region: CASSLASLAGMPSSYEQYF.

The chain employs TRBV29-1 and TRBJ2-5; absent DNA, TCRdb's TRBD2 call cannot be checked. The length of the CDR3 is 12 residues. CDR1 and CDR2 (germline): SQVTM, ANQGSEA. CDR3 protein: CSVSTSHETQYF.

CDR3 loop: CAWSVRETTGQGKAFF. The gene calls are TRBV30 and TRBJ1-1; TCRdb gives TRBD1 as the D gene, but with no DNA this cannot be confirmed. The CDR3 extends over 16 amino acids. Germline V gives CDR1 GTSNPN, CDR2 SVGIG (reference sequence).

V and J are TRBV7-9 and TRBJ2-1; TCRdb reports TRBD1, a call that lacks DNA to check it against. Germline loops: CDR1 SEHNR, CDR2 FQNEAQ (reference sequence). The CDR3 is made up of 15 amino acids. CDR3 region: CASSRQGSSYNEQFF.

CDR3 loop: CSASNPGGNQPQHF. The genes are TRBV29-1 and TRBJ1-5; without DNA, the TCRdb call of TRBD1 cannot be checked. Germline loops: CDR1 SQVTM, CDR2 ANQGSEA. The CDR3 covers 14 residues.

The chain employs TRBV20-1 and TRBJ2-5; the TRBD2 assignment by TCRdb is unverifiable without DNA. Germline loops: CDR1 DFQATT, CDR2 SNEGSKA (reference sequence). The CDR3 sequence is 14 residues long. This CDR3 reads CSARGRGGQETQYF.

CDR3 amino acids: CSARATQGGLYEQYF. This chain links TRBV20-1 with TRBJ2-7; TCRdb proposes TRBD1, but this gene call is untestable without DNA. The germline V gene encodes CDR1 DFQATT and CDR2 SNEGSKA (reference sequence). The CDR3 runs to 15 residues.

This chain uses TRBV9 with TRBJ2-5; there is no DNA to check the TCRdb D call of TRBD1. Germline V gene data show CDR1 as SGDLS and CDR2 as YYNGEE. This CDR3 has 15 amino acids. Here the CDR3 reads CASSVNSGARETQYF.

The chain links TRBV4-3 to TRBJ1-4. This CDR3 has 15 amino acids. Germline V CDR1 and CDR2: LGHNA, YSLEER. The CDR3 region is CASSQDQTGREKLFF.